This T cell receptor (beta chain) was sequenced for a study of blood T cell repertoires in COVID-19. At the level of the study: Collection of acute and convalescent COVID-19 samples took place in the United States, Italy and Spain. Nucleic acid was either cDNA or gDNA, and it came from T cells, B-cell-depleted T cells, or PBMCs.

In the original processing: It was from reference gene primer amplification that nucleated cell counts were estimated. Here immunoSEQ multiplex PCR was the method, and the copy in TCRdb shows in-frame clones only, minus some. D and trimming were read from the DNA, whereas the V and J calls and clone size are those reported in that table. The table records 250,000 to 350,000 clones, roughly 84% of them present only once. The junction had 10 bases not matched to a gene; V was cut back by 4 bases and J by 0 bases. The CDR3 contains 18 residues. The germline gives CDR1 SGHNT, CDR2 YYREEE (reference sequence). One Seattle source followed patients from active infection through their disease course.

This rearrangement joins TRBV5-4 to TRBJ2-4, with 10 bases identical to TRBD1. What was sequenced was peripheral blood. The origin of this receptor is a person aged 70 to 85 with COVID-19, enrolled during active disease. CDR3 in amino acids: CASSNRDRGFEAKNIQYF. CDR3 DNA sequence: TGTGCCAGCAGCAACCGGGACAGGGGATTTGAAGCCAAAAACATTCAGTACTTC.